The 30 T cell receptor beta chains below all came from one sample that was sequenced in a study of Graves' ophthalmopathy and Graves' hyperthyroidism. The study amplified TCR beta CDR3 regions using RNA transcripts. RT-PCR was first run with HTBI primers, then multiplex PCR in a second round. TCRdb re-analysed the multiplex PCR reads in MiXCR, keeping a single row per CDR3 protein. The sample lists roughly 1.1 million distinct CDR3 sequences, less than 45% occurring once. The sequenced sample was peripheral blood or thyroid tissue (not recorded which). The receptors originated from an adult man with Graves' hyperthyroidism.

In its sample, this clonotype was seen many times. The chain is built from TRBV20-1 and TRBJ2-5; a possible D gene is TRBD1 (6 bases). V lost 4 bases and J lost 5, with 17 bases in between. Germline V gene lookup returns CDR1 DFQATT and CDR2 SNEGSKA (reference sequence). The CDR3 covers 14 residues. The DNA for the CDR3 is TGCAGTGCTATACGACAGGTTGGGTGGGAGACCCAGTACTTC. It translates to CSAIRQVGWETQYF.

In its sample, this clonotype was seen many times. V and J are TRBV10-3 and TRBJ1-2; D unresolved. The germline CDR1 and CDR2 sequences are ENHRY and SYGVKD. This CDR3 is built from 15 residues. Trimming left V 2 bases short and J 0 bases short, with 10 bases between. The chain's CDR3 is CAISETGSSNYGYTF. The CDR3 coding sequence is TGTGCCATCAGTGAGACTGGGAGTTCTAACTATGGCTACACCTTC.

This clonotype was seen only once. A much more abundant neighbour one base away suggests this may be a read error. This rearrangement joins TRBV7-9 to TRBJ1-1; weak D call: TRBD1 (6 bases). Germline V gives CDR1 SEHNR, CDR2 FQNEAQ (reference sequence). The CDR3 spans 13 residues. This CDR3 is CASTQGPNTGAFF. In DNA, the CDR3 is TGTGCCAGCACCCAGGGGCCGAACACTGGAGCTTTCTTT.

The table lists this clonotype with many counts. J is TRBJ2-5 and V is TRBV10-3; tentatively, D is TRBD1 (6 bases). V dropped 2 bases and J dropped 5 bases, with 9 bases sitting between them. The CDR3 loop spans 13 amino acids. From germline, CDR1 is ENHRY and CDR2 SYGVKD. The CDR3 nucleotides read TGTGCCATCAGTGAGACAGGGTACGAGACCCAGTACTTC. Encoded protein: CAISETGYETQYF.

The gene calls are TRBV9 and TRBJ2-2, with TRBD2 as a possible D gene (5 bases). The CDR3 covers 14 residues. Per the germline V gene, CDR1 is SGDLS and CDR2 is YYNGEE. V was shortened by 3 bases and J by 5 bases, with 11 bases between the two germline ends. The CDR3 nucleotides read TGTGCCAGCAGCGCAACCCCGGGGACCGGGGAGCTGTTTTTT. Its protein is CASSATPGTGELFF.

The V gene is TRBV27, the J gene TRBJ2-5; TRBD2 matches 9 bases. Looked up from germline, CDR1 is MNHEY and CDR2 is SMNVEV (reference sequence). This CDR3 spans 15 amino acids. The J segment lost 5 bases and the V segment lost 2 bases, leaving 6 bases of the junction unmatched. CDR3 residues: CASSLEGLATETQYF. CDR3 DNA sequence: TGTGCCAGCAGTTTAGAGGGACTAGCAACGGAGACCCAGTACTTC.

The chain couples TRBV10-3 to TRBJ2-2; D might be TRBD2 (5 bases). From germline, CDR1 is ENHRY and CDR2 SYGVKD. V lost 5 bases, J lost 5 bases, and 15 bases lay in between. The CDR3 contains 15 residues. The DNA of the CDR3 is TGTGCCATCAGTCTGACCGGGGTTGGGACCGGGGAGCTGTTTTTT. Its protein is CAISLTGVGTGELFF.

The chain carries TRBV9 and TRBJ1-3, with D unclear. This CDR3 is built from 14 residues. Germline CDR1 SGDLS, CDR2 YYNGEE. V was cut by 0 bases and J by 8 bases, with 12 bases left in between. Here the CDR3 DNA reads TGTGCCAGCAGCGTAGTCGGGGAGTCGGACACCATATATTTT. Residues: CASSVVGESDTIYF. The full variable domain, in which reference TRBV9 and TRBJ1-3 provide the parts outside the CDR3, is DSGVTQTPKHLITATGQRVTLRCSPRSGDLSVYWYQQSLDQGLQFLIQYYNGEERAKGNILERFSAQQFPDLHSELNLSSLELGDSALYFCASSVVGESDTIYFGEGSWLTVV.

This clonotype was seen more than once but under ten times. This chain joins TRBV10-3 and TRBJ1-1; a weak D match, TRBD1 (5 bases). This CDR3 is 14 amino acids long. CDR1 and CDR2 (germline): ENHRY, SYGVKD. Trimming left V 10 bases short and J 2 bases short, with 17 bases between. This CDR3 reads CATMRTGLNTEAFF. The CDR3 DNA reads as TGTGCCACCATGAGAACAGGACTTAACACTGAAGCTTTCTTT.

This clonotype was recorded at least ten times. The chain combines TRBV20-1 with TRBJ2-2; 8 positions agree with TRBD1. V lost 3 bases to trimming and J lost 4 bases; unmatched junction nucleotides: 10. This CDR3 is 16 amino acids long. CDR1 and CDR2 (germline): DFQATT, SNEGSKA (reference sequence). CDR3 amino acids: CSASPGQGQTTGELFF. CDR3 DNA: TGCAGTGCTAGCCCCGGACAGGGCCAGACCACCGGGGAGCTGTTTTTT.

The chain is built from TRBV9 and TRBJ1-3, with TRBD1 as a possible D gene (6 bases). Looked up from germline, CDR1 is SGDLS and CDR2 is YYNGEE. The CDR3 covers 17 residues. Trimming removed 4 bases at V and 5 bases at J, with 22 bases between. As DNA, the CDR3 is TGTGCCAGCAGCTCTGGACCTGGGGGGACACCAAGAAACACCATATATTTT. Protein product: CASSSGPGGTPRNTIYF.

This clonotype turned up a few times. The CDR3: CASSPREGDEQYF. The DNA for the CDR3 is TGTGCCAGCAGCCCCCGGGAGGGCGACGAGCAGTACTTC. This chain uses TRBV6-5 with TRBJ2-7; 8 bases line up with TRBD2. Germline V gene sequence: CDR1 MNHEY, CDR2 SVGAGI. Trimming cost V 6 bases and J 5 bases; bases outside gene matches: 6. The CDR3 loop spans 13 amino acids.

CDR3 sequence reads: CASSLGYSPKVDEQYF. The CDR3 nucleotides read TGTGCCAGCAGCTTAGGATACAGCCCCAAAGTAGACGAGCAGTACTTC. This rearrangement joins TRBV7-2 to TRBJ2-7, with D uncertain. This CDR3 contains 16 residues. Trimming took 1 base from V and 5 from J, leaving 18 bases between them. Germline lookup yields CDR1 SGHTA and CDR2 FQGNSA.

This clonotype was detected ten times or more. The chain couples TRBV13 to TRBJ2-7; tentatively, D is TRBD1 or TRBD2 (5 bases each). V was cut by 5 bases and J by 5 bases, with 16 bases left in between. The germline V gene encodes CDR1 PRHDT and CDR2 FYEKMQ (reference sequence). This CDR3 is built from 14 residues. For the CDR3, the DNA is TGTGCCAGCAGCCCCGAGGGTAGGGGCAACGAGCAGTACTTC. It codes for CASSPEGRGNEQYF.

Many counts were recorded for this clonotype. The chain recombines TRBV24-1 with TRBJ1-3, with D uncertain. The CDR3 contains 15 residues. V was pared by 4 bases and J by 0 bases, with 9 bases between. Looked up from germline, CDR1 is KGHDR and CDR2 is SFDVKD. CDR3 in DNA: TGTGCCACCAGTGACCCTGGATCCTCTGGAAACACCATATATTTT. It is translated as CATSDPGSSGNTIYF.

This chain joins TRBV19 and TRBJ2-7, with a possible D match to TRBD2 (5 bases). Germline V CDR1 and CDR2: LNHDA, SQIVND (reference sequence). V was shortened by 9 bases and J by 2 bases, with 17 bases between the two germline ends. There are 14 residues in the CDR3. CDR3 region: CASQTRRIPYEQYF. The CDR3, as DNA: TGTGCCAGCCAAACCCGGAGGATTCCCTACGAGCAGTACTTC.

This chain links TRBV7-2 with TRBJ2-7; 7 bases are shared with TRBD2. Germline V gives CDR1 SGHTA, CDR2 FQGNSA. V lost 7 bases and J lost 0; bases outside the gene matches: 12. The CDR3 extends over 16 amino acids. The CDR3 coding sequence is TGTGCCAGCACCGCCCGACGGCTAGCGGACTCCTACGAGCAGTACTTC. This translates into CASTARRLADSYEQYF.

A few counts support this clonotype. Germline and junction disagree at one end, which may indicate a read error. The chain combines TRBV7-2 with TRBJ2-5, with TRBD2 identical over 11 bases. This CDR3 comprises 16 residues. Germline loops: CDR1 SGHTA, CDR2 FQGNSA. DNA for the CDR3: TGCGCCAGCAGCCACCGACTAGCGGGGCAACAAGAGACCCAGTACTTC. This sequence encodes CASSHRLAGQQETQYF.

This clonotype was observed a handful of times. This chain uses TRBV20-1 with TRBJ1-1, with 9 bases matching TRBD1. V lost 6 bases and J lost 4; bases outside the gene matches: 12. CDR1 and CDR2 from the germline V gene are DFQATT and SNEGSKA (reference sequence). This CDR3 is 15 amino acids long. The CDR3 region has the DNA TGCAGTGCCGGGACAGGGAGGGTTCGGGTCACTGAAGCTTTCTTT. This encodes CSAGTGRVRVTEAFF.

As to this clonotype: Given a much more abundant clone one base away, this may be a read error. The DNA of the CDR3 is TGCGCCAGCAGCTTGGTAGGGACAGCTCTTGCTGGAAGCACCATATATTTT. It is translated as CASSLVGTALAGSTIYF. The chain uses TRBV5-1 and TRBJ1-3, with 7 nucleotides matching TRBD1. Germline CDR1 and CDR2: SGHRS and YFSETQ. The CDR3 consists of 17 residues.

On this clonotype itself: A read error may produce the germline difference seen at one junction end. The genes are TRBV7-9 and TRBJ2-7; TRBD2 might be the D (5 bases). CDR1 is SEHNR, CDR2 FQNEAQ, per germline (reference sequence). CDR3 length: 14 residues. CDR3 DNA sequence: TGCGCCAGCAGCTTGGACGGGGTGGTAAACGAGCAGTACTTC. It specifies CASSLDGVVNEQYF.

This clonotype was recorded many times. The chain combines TRBV19 with TRBJ1-5, with D possibly being TRBD1 (5 bases). The CDR3 covers 15 residues. V lost 7 bases to trimming and J lost 0 bases, with 13 bases between them. Germline V gives CDR1 LNHDA, CDR2 SQIVND (reference sequence). The CDR3: CASNPDSNSNQPQHF. The CDR3, as DNA: TGTGCCAGTAACCCAGACAGCAATAGCAATCAGCCCCAGCATTTT.

This clonotype has ten or more counts. The chain joins TRBV20-1 to TRBJ1-5; D is uncertain. V was shortened by 3 bases and J by 0 bases, with 18 bases between the two germline ends. Germline V gene data show CDR1 as DFQATT and CDR2 as SNEGSKA (reference sequence). CDR3 length equals 17 residues. The DNA of the CDR3 is TGCAGTGCTAGCCCTCGGGTGGTAGGCCATAGCAATCAGCCCCAGCATTTT. It specifies CSASPRVVGHSNQPQHF.

In its sample, this clonotype was seen many times. This chain connects TRBV4-3 to TRBJ1-2; 8 positions agree with TRBD1. With 5 bases clipped from V and 8 bases from J, the junction kept 13 bases outside the gene matches. Germline lookup yields CDR1 LGHNA and CDR2 YSLEER. The CDR3 has 15 residues. CDR3 sequence: CASSSGQVAAGGYTF. The CDR3 bases are TGCGCCAGCAGCTCGGGACAGGTGGCGGCGGGGGGCTACACCTTC.

This chain connects TRBV25-1 to TRBJ2-7; possibly TRBD1 or TRBD2 for D (7 bases each). The CDR3 runs 15 residues. Trimming pared 4 bases from V and 4 bases from J, leaving 17 bases between. Germline V CDR1 and CDR2: MGHDK, SYGVNS. CDR3 sequence: CASSASFQGGYEQYF. CDR3 coding DNA: TGTGCCAGCAGTGCTAGTTTCCAGGGGGGGTACGAGCAGTACTTC.

This clonotype was picked up many times. The chain joins TRBV7-6 to TRBJ2-7; TRBD2 is a possible D gene (6 bases). This CDR3 spans 13 amino acids. Germline values: CDR1 SGHVS, CDR2 FNYEAQ. Trimming shortened V by 5 bases and J by 8 bases, and 16 bases separated the two germline ends. The CDR3 DNA reads TGTGCCAGCAGCGAGTCGCCCGCGGGGCAGCAGTACTTC. Its translation: CASSESPAGQQYF.

V and J are TRBV2 and TRBJ1-1; D is perhaps TRBD1 (6 bases). With 4 bases removed from V and 3 bases from J, the gap between germline ends came to 15 bases. The germline gives CDR1 SNHLY, CDR2 FYNNEI. This CDR3 spans 15 amino acids. This chain's CDR3 is CASSARGTLDTEAFF. The CDR3 DNA reads as TGTGCCAGCAGTGCTAGGGGGACTCTGGACACTGAAGCTTTCTTT. Filled out from reference TRBV2 and TRBJ1-1, the complete variable domain reads EPEVTQTPSHQVTQMGQEVILRCVPISNHLYFYWYRQILGQKVEFLVSFYNNEISEKSEIFDDQFSVERPDGSNFTLKIRSTKLEDSAMYFCASSARGTLDTEAFFGQGTRLTVV.

There are many counts of this clonotype. The chain combines TRBV6-6 with TRBJ1-6, with D hard to call. From germline, CDR1 is MNHNY and CDR2 SVGAGI (reference sequence). The CDR3 covers 15 residues. The germline V and J ends were trimmed by 6 bases and 10 bases, with 19 bases remaining between them. The CDR3 region has the DNA TGTGCCAGCAGAGCCTCCGGGGAGGTGCGGTCACCCCTCCACTTT. Translating it yields CASRASGEVRSPLHF.

The chain has TRBV5-4 and TRBJ2-7, with 10 bases fitting TRBD2. Germline CDR1 is SGHNT and CDR2 is YYREEE (reference sequence). J gave up 6 bases and V 2 bases, and 2 bases lay outside the gene matches. The CDR3 length is 13 residues. CDR3: CASSFRTSGEQYF. DNA of the CDR3: TGTGCCAGCAGCTTCCGGACTAGCGGCGAGCAGTACTTC.

Note on this clonotype: A much bigger clone sits one base away, suggesting this may be a read error. This chain joins TRBV14 and TRBJ2-5, with D possibly being TRBD2 (5 bases). Germline V gene sequence: CDR1 SGHDN, CDR2 FVKESK. Between the trimmed V and J ends, which lost 2 bases and 4 bases, there was a span of 14 bases. The CDR3 covers 15 residues. CDR3 residues: CASSQIVGVAETQYF. Written as DNA, the CDR3 is TGTGCCAGCAGCCAAATAGTGGGAGTAGCAGAGACCCAGTACTTC.